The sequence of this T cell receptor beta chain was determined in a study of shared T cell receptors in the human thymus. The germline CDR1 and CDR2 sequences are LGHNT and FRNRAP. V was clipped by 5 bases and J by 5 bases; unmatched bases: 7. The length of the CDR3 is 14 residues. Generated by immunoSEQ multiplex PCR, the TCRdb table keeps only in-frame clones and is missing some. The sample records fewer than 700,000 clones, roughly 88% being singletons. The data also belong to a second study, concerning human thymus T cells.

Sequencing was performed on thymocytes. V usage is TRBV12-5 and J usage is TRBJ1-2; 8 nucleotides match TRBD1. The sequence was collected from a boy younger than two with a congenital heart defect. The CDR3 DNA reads TGTGCTAGTGGTCCGCCGGACAGGGCTTATGGCTACACCTTC. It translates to CASGPPDRAYGYTF.